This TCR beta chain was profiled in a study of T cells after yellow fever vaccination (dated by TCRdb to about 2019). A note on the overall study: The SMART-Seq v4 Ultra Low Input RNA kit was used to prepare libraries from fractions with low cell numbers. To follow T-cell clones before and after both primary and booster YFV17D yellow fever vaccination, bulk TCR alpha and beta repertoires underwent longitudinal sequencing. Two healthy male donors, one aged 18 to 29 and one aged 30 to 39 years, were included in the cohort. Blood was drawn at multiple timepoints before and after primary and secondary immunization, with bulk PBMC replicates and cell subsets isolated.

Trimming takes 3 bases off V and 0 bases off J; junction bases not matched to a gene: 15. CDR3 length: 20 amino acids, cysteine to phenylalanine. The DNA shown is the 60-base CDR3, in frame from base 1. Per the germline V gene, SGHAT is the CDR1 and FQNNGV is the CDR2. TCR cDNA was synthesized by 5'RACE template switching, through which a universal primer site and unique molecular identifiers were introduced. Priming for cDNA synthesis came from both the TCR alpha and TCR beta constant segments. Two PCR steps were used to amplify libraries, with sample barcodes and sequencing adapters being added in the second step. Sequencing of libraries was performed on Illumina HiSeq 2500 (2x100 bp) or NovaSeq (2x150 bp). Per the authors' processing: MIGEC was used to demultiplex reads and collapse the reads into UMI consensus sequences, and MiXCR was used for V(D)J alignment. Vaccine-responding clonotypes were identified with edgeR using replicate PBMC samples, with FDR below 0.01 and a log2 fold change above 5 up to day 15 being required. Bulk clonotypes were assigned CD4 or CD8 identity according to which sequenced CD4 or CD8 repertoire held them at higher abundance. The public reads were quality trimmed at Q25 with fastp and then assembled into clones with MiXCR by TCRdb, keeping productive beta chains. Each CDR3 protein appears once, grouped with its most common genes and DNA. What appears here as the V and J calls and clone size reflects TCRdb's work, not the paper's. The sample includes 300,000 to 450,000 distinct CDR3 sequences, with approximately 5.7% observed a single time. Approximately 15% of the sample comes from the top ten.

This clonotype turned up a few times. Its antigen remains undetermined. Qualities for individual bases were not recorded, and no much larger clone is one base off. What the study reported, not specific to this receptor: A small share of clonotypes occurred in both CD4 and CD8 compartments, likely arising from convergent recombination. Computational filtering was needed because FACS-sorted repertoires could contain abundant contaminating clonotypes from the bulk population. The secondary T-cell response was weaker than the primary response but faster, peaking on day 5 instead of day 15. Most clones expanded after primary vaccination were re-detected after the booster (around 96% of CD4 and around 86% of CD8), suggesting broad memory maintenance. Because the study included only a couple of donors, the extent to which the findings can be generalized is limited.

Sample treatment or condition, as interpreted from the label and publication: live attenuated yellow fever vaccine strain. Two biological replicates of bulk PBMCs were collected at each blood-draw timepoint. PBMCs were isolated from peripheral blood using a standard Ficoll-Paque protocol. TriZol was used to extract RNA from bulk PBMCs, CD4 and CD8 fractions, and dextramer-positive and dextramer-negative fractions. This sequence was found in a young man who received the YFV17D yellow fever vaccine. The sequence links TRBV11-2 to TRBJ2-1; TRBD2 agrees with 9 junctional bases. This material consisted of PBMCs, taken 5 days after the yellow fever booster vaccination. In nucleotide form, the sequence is TGTGCCAGCAGCTTCCATGGACTAGCGCCCGATATCAGCTCCTACAATGAGCAGTTCTTC. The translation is CASSFHGLAPDISSYNEQFF.